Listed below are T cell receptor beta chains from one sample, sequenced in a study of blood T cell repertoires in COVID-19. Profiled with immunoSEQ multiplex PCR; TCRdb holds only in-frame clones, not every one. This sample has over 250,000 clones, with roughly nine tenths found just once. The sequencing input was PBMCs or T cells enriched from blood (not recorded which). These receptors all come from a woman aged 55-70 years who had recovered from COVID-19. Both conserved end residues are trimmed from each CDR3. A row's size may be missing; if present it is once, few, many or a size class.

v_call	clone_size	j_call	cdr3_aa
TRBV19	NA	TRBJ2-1	ASRAGTSGNEQF
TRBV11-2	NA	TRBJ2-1	ASSPTSGGGYNEQF
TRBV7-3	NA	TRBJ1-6	ASSLLEGTALH
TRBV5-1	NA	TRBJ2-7	ASSLSGEGDEQY
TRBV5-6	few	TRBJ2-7	ASSYDRDYEQY
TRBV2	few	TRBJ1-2	ASSDPSTGSYGYT
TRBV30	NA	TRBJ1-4	AWNVRGLPTNEKLF
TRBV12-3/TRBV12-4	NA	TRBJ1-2	ASSRTGNGYT
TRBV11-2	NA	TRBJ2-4	ASSQSGGAGDIQY
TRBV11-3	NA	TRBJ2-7	CWEGTYEQY